This is a list of T cell receptor beta chains from one sample in a study of shared clonotypes between healthy human individuals. TCRdb's table, derived via immunoSEQ multiplex PCR, lists solely in-frame clones and lacks some. Of 850,000 to 1,100,000 clones detected, around three quarters appear once; the ten largest clones hold approximately 0.9%. Sequenced sample: memory CD4+ T cells from PBMCs. Receptors were obtained from a man between 18 and 29 years old in good health. Some clones in this sample may be carry-over from other donors' samples. Each CDR3 is given with its conserved first and last residue. Each record gives: D gene, clone size, J gene, V gene, CDR3 protein, CDR3 DNA. D genes are given only for firm matches. A row's size may be missing; if present it is once, few, many or a size class.

D gene: NA
clone size: NA
J gene: TRBJ1-4
V gene: TRBV5-1
CDR3 protein: CASSLVGNGEKLFF
CDR3 DNA: TGCGCCAGCAGCTTGGTGGGCAATGGTGAAAAACTGTTTTTT

D gene: NA
clone size: NA
J gene: TRBJ2-2
V gene: TRBV5-1
CDR3 protein: CASSKSTGNTGELFF
CDR3 DNA: TGCGCCAGCAGCAAATCGACAGGCAACACCGGGGAGCTGTTTTTT

D gene: NA
clone size: NA
J gene: TRBJ2-5
V gene: TRBV7-8
CDR3 protein: CASSLWLETQYF
CDR3 DNA: TGTGCCAGCAGCTTGTGGTTGGAGACCCAGTACTTC

D gene: NA
clone size: few
J gene: TRBJ1-4
V gene: TRBV10-3
CDR3 protein: CAISESDLGVDEKLFF
CDR3 DNA: TGTGCCATCAGTGAGTCCGATCTGGGTGTAGACGAAAAACTGTTTTTT

D gene: NA
clone size: NA
J gene: TRBJ2-1
V gene: TRBV11-2
CDR3 protein: CASSSGVRNEQFF
CDR3 DNA: TGTGCCAGCAGCTCAGGGGTAAGGAATGAGCAGTTCTTC

D gene: TRBD2
clone size: once
J gene: TRBJ2-7
V gene: TRBV18
CDR3 protein: CASSTRGRREQYF
CDR3 DNA: TGTGCCAGCTCGACTCGCGGGAGGAGGGAGCAGTACTTC

D gene: NA
clone size: NA
J gene: TRBJ1-2
V gene: TRBV29-1
CDR3 protein: CSYFGSGWDGYTF
CDR3 DNA: TGCAGCTATTTTGGGTCGGGGTGGGATGGCTACACCTTC

D gene: NA
clone size: few
J gene: TRBJ1-3
V gene: TRBV2
CDR3 protein: CASSEAPRFGNTIYF
CDR3 DNA: TGTGCCAGCAGTGAAGCCCCCAGGTTTGGAAACACCATATATTTT

D gene: TRBD1
clone size: NA
J gene: TRBJ2-2
V gene: TRBV2
CDR3 protein: CASRSGTGGTGELFF
CDR3 DNA: TGTGCCAGCAGGTCCGGGACAGGGGGCACCGGGGAGCTGTTTTTT

D gene: NA
clone size: few
J gene: TRBJ1-5
V gene: TRBV19
CDR3 protein: CASNLRTGRGNNQPQHF
CDR3 DNA: TGTGCCAGTAACTTACGAACGGGTCGGGGGAACAATCAGCCCCAGCATTTT

D gene: TRBD1
clone size: NA
J gene: TRBJ2-3
V gene: TRBV27
CDR3 protein: CASSLLRTGAYRTDTQYF
CDR3 DNA: TGTGCCAGCAGTCTTCTCCGAACAGGGGCATACAGGACAGATACGCAGTATTTT

D gene: NA
clone size: NA
J gene: TRBJ1-2
V gene: TRBV7-8
CDR3 protein: CASSPGTIWGYTF
CDR3 DNA: TGTGCCAGCAGCCCCGGGACAATTTGGGGCTACACCTTC

D gene: TRBD1
clone size: NA
J gene: TRBJ2-7
V gene: TRBV7-2
CDR3 protein: CASSISRDRVEQYF
CDR3 DNA: TGTGCCAGCAGCATAAGCCGGGACAGGGTCGAGCAGTACTTC

D gene: NA
clone size: once
J gene: TRBJ2-7
V gene: TRBV11-2
CDR3 protein: CASSLGMAATYEQYF
CDR3 DNA: TGTGCCAGCAGCTTAGGGATGGCAGCGACCTACGAGCAGTACTTC

D gene: TRBD1
clone size: NA
J gene: TRBJ1-1
V gene: TRBV7-3
CDR3 protein: CASRVTGGTEAFF
CDR3 DNA: TGTGCCAGCAGGGTTACAGGGGGCACTGAAGCTTTCTTT

D gene: NA
clone size: many
J gene: TRBJ1-2
V gene: TRBV4-3
CDR3 protein: CASSQNYRADYGYTF
CDR3 DNA: TGCGCCAGCAGCCAAAACTACAGGGCGGACTATGGCTACACCTTC

D gene: NA
clone size: many
J gene: TRBJ2-5
V gene: TRBV28
CDR3 protein: CASSLTRAQETQYF
CDR3 DNA: TGTGCCAGCAGTTTAACCAGGGCCCAAGAGACCCAGTACTTC

D gene: TRBD1
clone size: once
J gene: TRBJ1-4
V gene: TRBV5-4
CDR3 protein: CASSSTGVAGKLFF
CDR3 DNA: TGTGCCAGCAGCTCGACAGGGGTTGCGGGAAAACTGTTTTTT

D gene: TRBD1
clone size: NA
J gene: TRBJ2-3
V gene: TRBV9
CDR3 protein: CASTQGGFSTDTQYF
CDR3 DNA: TGTGCCAGCACCCAAGGGGGCTTTAGCACAGATACGCAGTATTTT

D gene: NA
clone size: NA
J gene: TRBJ2-7
V gene: TRBV11-2
CDR3 protein: CASSLVGHTYEQYF
CDR3 DNA: TGTGCCAGCAGCTTAGTGGGACATACCTACGAGCAGTACTTC

D gene: TRBD2
clone size: NA
J gene: TRBJ2-3
V gene: TRBV7-3
CDR3 protein: CASSPRALAGASTDTQYF
CDR3 DNA: TGTGCCAGCAGCCCCCGGGCCCTAGCGGGAGCGAGCACAGATACGCAGTATTTT

D gene: NA
clone size: NA
J gene: TRBJ1-2
V gene: TRBV28
CDR3 protein: CASSLIAGDYGYTF
CDR3 DNA: TGTGCCAGCAGTTTAATCGCAGGGGACTATGGCTACACCTTC

D gene: TRBD2
clone size: NA
J gene: TRBJ2-3
V gene: TRBV7-9
CDR3 protein: CASSFSGSADTQYF
CDR3 DNA: TGTGCCAGCAGCTTTAGCGGGAGCGCAGATACGCAGTATTTT

D gene: NA
clone size: NA
J gene: TRBJ2-3
V gene: TRBV10-3
CDR3 protein: CAISESGGTTNTQYF
CDR3 DNA: TGTGCCATCAGTGAGTCGGGCGGGACGACTAATACGCAGTATTTT

D gene: TRBD2
clone size: NA
J gene: TRBJ2-1
V gene: TRBV18
CDR3 protein: CASSPMGAGGYNEQFF
CDR3 DNA: TGTGCCAGCTCACCAATGGGAGCGGGAGGGTACAATGAGCAGTTCTTC

D gene: NA
clone size: NA
J gene: TRBJ1-4
V gene: TRBV28
CDR3 protein: CASSLYPGGNEKLFF
CDR3 DNA: TGTGCCAGCAGTTTATATCCGGGGGGTAATGAAAAACTGTTTTTT

D gene: TRBD1
clone size: NA
J gene: TRBJ1-1
V gene: TRBV10-3
CDR3 protein: CAITDLTGGAVTEAFF
CDR3 DNA: TGTGCCATCACGGACCTAACAGGGGGCGCGGTCACTGAAGCTTTCTTT

D gene: NA
clone size: NA
J gene: TRBJ1-2
V gene: TRBV27
CDR3 protein: CASSLSNRPNYGYTF
CDR3 DNA: TGTGCCAGCAGTTTATCGAACAGGCCTAACTATGGCTACACCTTC

D gene: NA
clone size: NA
J gene: TRBJ1-6
V gene: TRBV7-9
CDR3 protein: CASSLGNSPLHF
CDR3 DNA: TGTGCCAGCAGCTTGGGGAATTCACCCCTCCACTTT

D gene: TRBD1
clone size: few
J gene: TRBJ1-4
V gene: TRBV2
CDR3 protein: CASSGTGGGEKLFF
CDR3 DNA: TGTGCCAGTTCCGGGACAGGGGGCGGTGAAAAACTGTTTTTT

D gene: NA
clone size: NA
J gene: TRBJ1-5
V gene: TRBV30
CDR3 protein: CAWTGRPGGPQHF
CDR3 DNA: TGTGCCTGGACAGGACGGCCCGGGGGGCCCCAGCATTTT

D gene: NA
clone size: NA
J gene: TRBJ1-2
V gene: TRBV4-2
CDR3 protein: CASSPTSRDGYTF
CDR3 DNA: TGTGCCAGCAGCCCGACATCGAGGGATGGCTACACCTTC

D gene: TRBD2
clone size: NA
J gene: TRBJ2-7
V gene: TRBV5-1
CDR3 protein: CASSISGRAGEQYF
CDR3 DNA: TGCGCCAGCAGCATTAGCGGGAGGGCCGGTGAGCAGTACTTC

D gene: TRBD1
clone size: once
J gene: TRBJ1-2
V gene: TRBV28
CDR3 protein: CASSLGTGLVGYTF
CDR3 DNA: TGTGCCAGCAGTTTAGGGACAGGTTTGGTGGGCTACACCTTC

D gene: TRBD1
clone size: NA
J gene: TRBJ2-7
V gene: TRBV5-1
CDR3 protein: CASSLDVRDRGDEQYF
CDR3 DNA: TGCGCCAGCAGCTTGGACGTCCGGGACAGGGGGGACGAGCAGTACTTC

D gene: NA
clone size: NA
J gene: TRBJ1-4
V gene: TRBV4-2
CDR3 protein: CASSQEEGTNEKLFF
CDR3 DNA: TGTGCCAGCAGCCAAGAGGAGGGGACTAATGAAAAACTGTTTTTT

D gene: TRBD1
clone size: once
J gene: TRBJ1-1
V gene: TRBV5-1
CDR3 protein: CASSLGRTGRTEAFF
CDR3 DNA: TGCGCCAGCAGCTTGGGTAGGACAGGGAGAACTGAAGCTTTCTTT

D gene: TRBD1
clone size: NA
J gene: TRBJ2-5
V gene: TRBV11-2
CDR3 protein: CASSLRQGRETQYF
CDR3 DNA: TGTGCCAGCAGCTTACGACAGGGAAGAGAGACCCAGTACTTC

D gene: TRBD1
clone size: NA
J gene: TRBJ2-3
V gene: TRBV5-4
CDR3 protein: CASSTGQGAGDTQYF
CDR3 DNA: TGTGCCAGCAGCACCGGACAGGGGGCAGGAGATACGCAGTATTTT

D gene: TRBD1
clone size: few
J gene: TRBJ2-6
V gene: TRBV15
CDR3 protein: CATSRERDRAHSGANVLTF
CDR3 DNA: TGTGCCACCAGCAGAGAACGGGACAGGGCCCACTCTGGGGCCAACGTCCTGACTTTC

D gene: NA
clone size: NA
J gene: TRBJ1-6
V gene: TRBV5-6
CDR3 protein: CASSIGGGRTSPLHF
CDR3 DNA: TGTGCCAGCTCTATTGGAGGGGGGAGAACTTCACCCCTCCACTTT

D gene: NA
clone size: NA
J gene: TRBJ1-1
V gene: TRBV27
CDR3 protein: CASSPRVRRVYNTEAFF
CDR3 DNA: TGTGCCAGCAGTCCCCGGGTGAGAAGGGTCTATAACACTGAAGCTTTCTTT

D gene: NA
clone size: few
J gene: TRBJ2-7
V gene: TRBV6-1
CDR3 protein: CASSEAPGTRSYEQYF
CDR3 DNA: TGTGCCAGCAGTGAAGCCCCAGGGACTCGCTCCTACGAGCAGTACTTC

D gene: NA
clone size: NA
J gene: TRBJ1-1
V gene: TRBV28
CDR3 protein: CASSFPDNTEAFF
CDR3 DNA: TGTGCCAGCAGTTTTCCAGATAACACTGAAGCTTTCTTT

D gene: NA
clone size: NA
J gene: TRBJ1-2
V gene: TRBV19
CDR3 protein: CASSLPEVLQDF
CDR3 DNA: TGTGCCAGTAGTCTCCCGGAGGTGCTGCAGGACTTC

D gene: TRBD2
clone size: NA
J gene: TRBJ2-7
V gene: TRBV4-3
CDR3 protein: CASSQGLAGSYEQYF
CDR3 DNA: TGCGCCAGCAGCCAGGGACTAGCGGGGTCCTACGAGCAGTACTTC

D gene: NA
clone size: NA
J gene: TRBJ2-2
V gene: TRBV6-6
CDR3 protein: CASSWLAPDTGELFF
CDR3 DNA: TGTGCCAGCAGTTGGCTAGCTCCGGACACCGGGGAGCTGTTTTTT

D gene: TRBD2
clone size: few
J gene: TRBJ2-3
V gene: TRBV10-1
CDR3 protein: CASSESSGSQADTQYF
CDR3 DNA: TGCGCCAGCAGTGAGTCTAGCGGGAGTCAGGCAGATACGCAGTATTTT

D gene: NA
clone size: NA
J gene: TRBJ2-3
V gene: TRBV5-4
CDR3 protein: CASSVLGGTDTQYF
CDR3 DNA: TGTGCCAGCAGCGTACTAGGAGGCACAGATACGCAGTATTTT

D gene: NA
clone size: once
J gene: TRBJ2-2
V gene: TRBV5-1
CDR3 protein: CASSLLDTGELFF
CDR3 DNA: TGCGCCAGCAGCTTACTAGACACCGGGGAGCTGTTTTTT

D gene: TRBD2
clone size: once
J gene: TRBJ2-1
V gene: TRBV18
CDR3 protein: CASSPGTSGYNEQFF
CDR3 DNA: TGTGCCAGCTCACCTGGGACTAGCGGATACAATGAGCAGTTCTTC

D gene: NA
clone size: many
J gene: TRBJ2-7
V gene: TRBV6-6
CDR3 protein: CASRFMGGEQYF
CDR3 DNA: TGTGCCAGCCGTTTTATGGGGGGCGAGCAGTACTTC

D gene: TRBD2
clone size: NA
J gene: TRBJ2-1
V gene: TRBV5-8
CDR3 protein: CASSLTGTSGSYNEQFF
CDR3 DNA: TGTGCCAGCAGCTTGACCGGGACTAGCGGGAGTTACAATGAGCAGTTCTTC

D gene: NA
clone size: NA
J gene: TRBJ1-5
V gene: TRBV6-5
CDR3 protein: CASRTANQPQHF
CDR3 DNA: TGTGCCAGCAGGACGGCGAATCAGCCCCAGCATTTT

D gene: TRBD1
clone size: NA
J gene: TRBJ1-3
V gene: TRBV11-2
CDR3 protein: CASSLARGNTIYF
CDR3 DNA: TGTGCCAGCAGCTTAGCCAGGGGGAACACCATATATTTT

D gene: TRBD1
clone size: once
J gene: TRBJ2-7
V gene: TRBV7-8
CDR3 protein: CASSLVRGQHEQYF
CDR3 DNA: TGTGCCAGCAGCTTAGTCAGGGGGCAACACGAGCAGTACTTC

D gene: NA
clone size: NA
J gene: TRBJ2-7
V gene: TRBV10-3
CDR3 protein: CAITLGGGEGGEQYF
CDR3 DNA: TGTGCCATCACCCTGGGAGGGGGCGAAGGCGGCGAGCAGTACTTC

D gene: NA
clone size: NA
J gene: TRBJ2-7
V gene: TRBV6-5
CDR3 protein: CASSGGGEQYF
CDR3 DNA: TGTGCCAGCAGCGGAGGGGGGGAGCAGTACTTC

D gene: NA
clone size: NA
J gene: TRBJ2-5
V gene: TRBV28
CDR3 protein: CASSPPGRLAETQYF
CDR3 DNA: TGTGCCAGCAGTCCCCCGGGACGGCTGGCAGAGACCCAGTACTTC

D gene: NA
clone size: NA
J gene: TRBJ1-1
V gene: TRBV6-1
CDR3 protein: CASSPRGDTEAFF
CDR3 DNA: TGTGCCAGCAGTCCCCGGGGGGACACTGAAGCTTTCTTT